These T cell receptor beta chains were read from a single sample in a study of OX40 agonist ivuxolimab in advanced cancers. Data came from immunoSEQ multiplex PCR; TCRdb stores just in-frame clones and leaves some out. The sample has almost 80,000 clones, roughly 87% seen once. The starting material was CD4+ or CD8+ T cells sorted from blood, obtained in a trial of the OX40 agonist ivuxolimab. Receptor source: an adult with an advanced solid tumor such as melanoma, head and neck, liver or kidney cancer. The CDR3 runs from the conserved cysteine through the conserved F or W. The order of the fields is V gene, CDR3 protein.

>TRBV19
CASSTYTGELFF
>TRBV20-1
CSARDNYGYTF
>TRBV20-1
CSATGSYEQYF
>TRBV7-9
CASTPGRTNTEAFF
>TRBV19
CASSVSGTSGNEQFF
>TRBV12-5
CASGSRTGNEKLFF
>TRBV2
CASSVTGGHGYTF
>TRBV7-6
CASSLVQTNTGELFF
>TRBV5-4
CASSLGVRGNYGYTF
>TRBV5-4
CASSSGQGWNEAFF
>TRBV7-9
CASSQGPRNTEAFF
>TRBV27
CASRVRMAYEQYF
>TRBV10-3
CAISESGGTTIYF
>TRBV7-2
CASSQRLEGEAFF
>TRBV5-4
CASSSSGTSFSSTDTQYF
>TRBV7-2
CASTGQGAQNEQFF
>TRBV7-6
CASSLENGLSTDTQYF
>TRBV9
CASSENRDQPQHF
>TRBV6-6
CASRLGGINYGYTF
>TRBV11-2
CASSLAPGRGADYGYTF
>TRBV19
CASSLTSGSYGELFF
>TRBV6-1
CASSGDRGETQYF
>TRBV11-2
CASSLRGRGNSPLHF
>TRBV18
CASSPGQGREYEQYF
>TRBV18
CASSPPSQGGANYGYTF
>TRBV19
CASSWGTSVVNEQFF
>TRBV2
CASSEVVAGAYEQYF
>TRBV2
CASSSLNEQFF
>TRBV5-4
CASSRADRSLNEQYF
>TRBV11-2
CASSLLFPGILSYNEQFF
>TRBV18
CASSPRTSIVYEQYF
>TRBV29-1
CSVELPGQETQYF
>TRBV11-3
CASSITTGGYTIYF
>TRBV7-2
CASSFRTSGINEQFF
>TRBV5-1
CASRPGTGETQETQYF
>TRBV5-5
CASSFGTGNSNQPQHF
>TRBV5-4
CASSWQGSRNEQFF
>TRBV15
CATSRSGPPLNEKLFF
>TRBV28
CASSFFGGTGTYEQYF
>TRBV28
CASSPGGSQETQYF
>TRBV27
CASSFFAASTDTQYF
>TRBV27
CASSLSLHSYEQYF
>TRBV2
CASSEAARVTF
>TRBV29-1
CSDPVYNEQFF